This TCR beta chain was found in a study of regulatory T cells in long-lasting Graves disease. Time point here: newly diagnosed GD, antithyroid drugs for less than 3 months. From RNA extracted from PBMCs, the TCR library was made. Between the trimmed V and J ends, which lost 2 bases and 8 bases, there was a span of 15 bases. The CDR3 is made up of 15 amino acids. Germline V CDR1 and CDR2: MNHEY, SMNVEV (reference sequence). CDR3 regions were amplified by Arm-PCR using iRepertoire HTBI primers to build TCR beta libraries. TCRdb processed the multiplex PCR reads anew with MiXCR; each CDR3 protein has one entry. Of 400,000 to 500,000 distinct CDR3 sequences in the sample, about 15% were seen once. These data also formed part of another study, on T cells in Graves' hyperthyroidism and ophthalmopathy.

The specimen comprised peripheral blood mononuclear cells (PBMCs), sampled at new diagnosis, from a patient treated with antithyroid drugs. The V call is TRBV27, the J call TRBJ2-2; D may be TRBD1 or TRBD2 (6 bases each). This TCR came from a woman aged 25 to 39 with Graves disease. CDR3 protein: CASSLLGGGRGELFF. The CDR3 DNA follows: TGTGCCAGCAGTTTACTAGGGGGAGGCCGGGGGGAGCTGTTTTTT.